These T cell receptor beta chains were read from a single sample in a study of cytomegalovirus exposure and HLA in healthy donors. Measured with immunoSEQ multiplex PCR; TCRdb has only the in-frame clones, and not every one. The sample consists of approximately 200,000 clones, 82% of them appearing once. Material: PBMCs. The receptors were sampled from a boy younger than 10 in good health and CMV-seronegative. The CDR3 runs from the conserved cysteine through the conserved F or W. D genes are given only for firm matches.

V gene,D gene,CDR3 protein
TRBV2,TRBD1,CASVWGTGLGEQYF
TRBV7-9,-,CASSPLPVAEAFF
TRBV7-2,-,CASSLNAGGGTEAFF
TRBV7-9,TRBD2,CASSLGTSGTELFF
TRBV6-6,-,CASMRGGQPQHF
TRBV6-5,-,CASSRSKPGNSPLHF
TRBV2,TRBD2,CASSYGFGTSGGATDTQYF
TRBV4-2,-,CASSQDGGGYTF
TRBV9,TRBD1,CASSHRTGVNTGELFF
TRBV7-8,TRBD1,CASSALTGGNIQYF
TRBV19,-,CASSGHREEKLFF
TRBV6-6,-,CASSSQQAFYGYTF
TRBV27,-,CASSLDGQYQPQHF
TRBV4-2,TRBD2,CASSQDGRSGVGDTQYF
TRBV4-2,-,CASSQGEQGSSPLHF
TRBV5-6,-,CASSFTGAKNIQYF
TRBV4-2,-,CASSQGLRGEETQYF
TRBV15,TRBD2,CATSRDVPGLAGATQYF
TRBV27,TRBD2,CASSVLAGVNTGELFF
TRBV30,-,CAWSVWQGTGNTIYF
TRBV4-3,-,CASSQDGGVSYNEQFF
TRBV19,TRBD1,CASSPRQGLSVQYF